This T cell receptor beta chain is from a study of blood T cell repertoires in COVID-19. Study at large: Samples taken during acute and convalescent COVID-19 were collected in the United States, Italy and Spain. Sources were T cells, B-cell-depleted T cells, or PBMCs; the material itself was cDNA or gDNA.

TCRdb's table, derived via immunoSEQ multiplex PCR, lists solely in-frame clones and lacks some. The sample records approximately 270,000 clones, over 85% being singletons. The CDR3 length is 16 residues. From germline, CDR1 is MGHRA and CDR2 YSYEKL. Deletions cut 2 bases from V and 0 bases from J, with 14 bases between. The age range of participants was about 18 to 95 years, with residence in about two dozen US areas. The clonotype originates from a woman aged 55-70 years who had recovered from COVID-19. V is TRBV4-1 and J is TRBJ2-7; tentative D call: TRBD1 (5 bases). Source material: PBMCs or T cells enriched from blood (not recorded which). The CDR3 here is CASSQTERTFSYEQYF. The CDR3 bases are TGCGCCAGCAGCCAAACCGAGAGGACATTCTCCTACGAGCAGTACTTC.